Given below is one T cell receptor (beta chain) in context. The record originates from a study of CD8 T cells in Susac syndrome. RNA in amounts of roughly 0.5 to 1 ug was reverse transcribed with random hexamers. Each CDR3 protein gets one entry after TCRdb re-called the immunoSEQ multiplex PCR reads with MiXCR. This sample has some 300,000 distinct CDR3 sequences, with about nine tenths found just once. Trimming removed 2 bases at V and 5 bases at J, with 13 bases between. The CDR3 totals 15 residues. The germline gives CDR1 SGHTA, CDR2 FQGNSA. The chain joins TRBV7-2 to TRBJ2-1, with D tentatively TRBD2 (6 bases). Source material: CD8+ T cells from PBMCs. The sequence came from a human donor with multiple sclerosis. CDR3 sequence: CASSLFSGANNEQFF. CDR3 bases: TGTGCCAGCAGCTTATTCTCGGGAGCCAACAATGAGCAGTTCTTC. The full variable domain, completed using reference TRBV7-2 and TRBJ2-1, is GAGVSQSPSNKVTEKGKDVELRCDPISGHTALYWYRQSLGQGLEFLIYFQGNSAPDKSGLPSDRFSAERTGGSVSTLTIQRTQQEDSAVYLCASSLFSGANNEQFFGPGTRLTVL.